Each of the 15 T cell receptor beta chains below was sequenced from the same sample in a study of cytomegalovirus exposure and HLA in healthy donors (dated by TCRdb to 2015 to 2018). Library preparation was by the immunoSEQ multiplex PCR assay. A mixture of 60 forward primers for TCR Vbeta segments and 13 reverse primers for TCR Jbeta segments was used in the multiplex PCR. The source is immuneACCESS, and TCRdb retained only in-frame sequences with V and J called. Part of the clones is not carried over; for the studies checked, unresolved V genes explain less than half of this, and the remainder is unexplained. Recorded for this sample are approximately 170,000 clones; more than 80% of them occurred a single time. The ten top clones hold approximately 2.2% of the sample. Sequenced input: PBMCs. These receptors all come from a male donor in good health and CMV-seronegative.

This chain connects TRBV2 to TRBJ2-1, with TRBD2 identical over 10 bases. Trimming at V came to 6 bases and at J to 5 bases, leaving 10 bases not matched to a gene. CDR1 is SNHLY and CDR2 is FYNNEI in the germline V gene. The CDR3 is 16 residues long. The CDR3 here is CASSVPGLAPDNEQFF. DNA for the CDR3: TGTGCCAGCAGCGTACCGGGACTAGCGCCAGACAATGAGCAGTTCTTC.

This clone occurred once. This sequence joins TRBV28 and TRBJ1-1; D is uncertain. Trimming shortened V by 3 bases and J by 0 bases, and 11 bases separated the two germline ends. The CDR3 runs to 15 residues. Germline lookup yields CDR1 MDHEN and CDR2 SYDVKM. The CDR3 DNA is TGTGCCAGCAGTTTTTTGGCCTTTTTGAACACTGAAGCTTTCTTT. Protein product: CASSFLAFLNTEAFF.

The CDR3 sequence: CASSLAAGGSADTQYF. The CDR3 coding sequence is TGTGCCAGCAGCTTAGCGGCTGGCGGGAGCGCAGATACGCAGTATTTT. This chain links TRBV7-2 with TRBJ2-3; 7 bases agree with TRBD2. This CDR3 has 16 amino acids. J lost 4 bases, V lost 0 bases, and 7 bases had no gene match. Germline V gives CDR1 SGHTA, CDR2 FQGNSA. The full variable domain, with the rest looked up from reference TRBV7-2 and TRBJ2-3, is GAGVSQSPSNKVTEKGKDVELRCDPISGHTALYWYRQSLGQGLEFLIYFQGNSAPDKSGLPSDRFSAERTGGSVSTLTIQRTQQEDSAVYLCASSLAAGGSADTQYFGPGTRLTVL.

The CDR3 region is CASSLSSLFEGQYF. The CDR3 coding sequence is TGTGCCAGCAGTTTATCCTCGTTATTCGAGGGGCAGTACTTC. The chain has TRBV28 and TRBJ2-7; TRBD2 is a possible D gene (5 bases). V was trimmed by 1 base and J by 9 bases, leaving 16 bases between them. CDR3 length: 14 residues. The V gene's germline CDR1 is MDHEN and CDR2 SYDVKM.

The CDR3 nucleotides read TGTGCCAGCAGCCAAGATCTTTGGCGGGAGAACTACAATGAGCAGTTCTTC. Translated: CASSQDLWRENYNEQFF. The chain links TRBV4-2 to TRBJ2-1; 7 bases align to TRBD2. CDR1 and CDR2 from the germline V gene are LGHNA and YNFKEQ. CDR3 size: 17 residues. With 0 bases clipped from V and 3 bases from J, the junction kept 8 bases outside the gene matches.

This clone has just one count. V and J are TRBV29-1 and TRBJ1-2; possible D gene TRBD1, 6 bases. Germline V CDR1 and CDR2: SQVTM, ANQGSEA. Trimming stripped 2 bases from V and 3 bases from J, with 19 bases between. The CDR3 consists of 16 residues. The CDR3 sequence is CSVETWVTRGDYGYTF. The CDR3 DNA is TGCAGCGTTGAAACCTGGGTAACCAGGGGAGACTATGGCTACACCTTC.

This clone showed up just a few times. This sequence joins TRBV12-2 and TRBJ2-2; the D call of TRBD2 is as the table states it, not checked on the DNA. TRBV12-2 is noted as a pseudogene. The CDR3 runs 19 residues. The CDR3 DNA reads TGTGCAAGTCGCCCCCACCTCGGAACTAGCGGACGAAACACCGGGGAGCTGTTTTTT. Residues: CASRPHLGTSGRNTGELFF.

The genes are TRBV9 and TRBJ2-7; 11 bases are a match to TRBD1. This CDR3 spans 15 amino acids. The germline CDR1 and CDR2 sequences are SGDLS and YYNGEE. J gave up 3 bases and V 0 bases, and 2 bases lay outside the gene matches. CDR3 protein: CASSVAGTGGYEQYF. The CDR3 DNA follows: TGTGCCAGCAGCGTAGCTGGGACAGGGGGCTACGAGCAGTACTTC. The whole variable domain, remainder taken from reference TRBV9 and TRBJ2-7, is DSGVTQTPKHLITATGQRVTLRCSPRSGDLSVYWYQQSLDQGLQFLIQYYNGEERAKGNILERFSAQQFPDLHSELNLSSLELGDSALYFCASSVAGTGGYEQYFGPGTRLTVT.

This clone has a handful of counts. In DNA, the CDR3 is TGTGCCAGCAGCTTGGAGGTCGGCAGGGGGTCAAATGAAAAACTGTTTTTT. Translation gives CASSLEVGRGSNEKLFF. The chain has TRBV5-5 and TRBJ1-4; TRBD1 aligns across 7 bases. V was clipped by 0 bases and J by 5 bases; unmatched bases: 10. Germline CDR1 is SGHKS and CDR2 is YYEKEE (reference sequence). This CDR3 comprises 17 residues.

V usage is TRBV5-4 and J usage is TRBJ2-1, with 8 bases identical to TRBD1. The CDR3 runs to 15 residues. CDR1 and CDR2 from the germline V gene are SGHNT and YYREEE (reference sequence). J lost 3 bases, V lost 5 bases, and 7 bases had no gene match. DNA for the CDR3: TGTGCCAGCAGTCCCCCGACAGGGGACTACAATGAGCAGTTCTTC. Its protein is CASSPPTGDYNEQFF.

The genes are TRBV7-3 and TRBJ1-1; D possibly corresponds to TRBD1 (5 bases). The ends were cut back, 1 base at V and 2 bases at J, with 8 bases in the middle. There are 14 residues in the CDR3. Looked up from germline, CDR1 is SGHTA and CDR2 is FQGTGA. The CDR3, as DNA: TGTGCCAGCAGCTTAAGCGGGGGTAACACTGAAGCTTTCTTT. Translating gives CASSLSGGNTEAFF. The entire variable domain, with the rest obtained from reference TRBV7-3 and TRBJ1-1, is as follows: GAGVSQTPSNKVTEKGKYVELRCDPISGHTALYWYRQSLGQGPEFLIYFQGTGAADDSGLPNDRFFAVRPEGSVSTLKIQRTERGDSAVYLCASSLSGGNTEAFFGQGTRLTVV.

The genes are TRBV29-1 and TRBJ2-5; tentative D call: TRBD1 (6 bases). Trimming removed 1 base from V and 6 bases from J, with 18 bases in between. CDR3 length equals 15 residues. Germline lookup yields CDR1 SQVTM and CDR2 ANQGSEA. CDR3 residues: CSVEAAKAGEKTQYF. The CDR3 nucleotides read TGCAGCGTTGAAGCCGCTAAGGCAGGGGAGAAGACCCAGTACTTC.

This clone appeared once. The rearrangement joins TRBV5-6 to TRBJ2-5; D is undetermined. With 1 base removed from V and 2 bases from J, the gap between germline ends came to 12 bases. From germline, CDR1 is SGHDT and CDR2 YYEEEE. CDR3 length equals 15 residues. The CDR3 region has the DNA TGTGCCAGCAGCTTGTTTTCAGGTTCTCAAGAGACCCAGTACTTC. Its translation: CASSLFSGSQETQYF.

In nucleotides, the CDR3 is TGTGCCAGCAGTCCCGGGACTAGCGGATGGTCTGGGGAAGAGACCCAGTACTTC. Translated, it gives CASSPGTSGWSGEETQYF. The chain is built from TRBV27 and TRBJ2-5; 11 bases fit TRBD2. The CDR3 spans 18 residues. V trimming: 5 bases; J trimming: 3 bases; junction bases outside the gene matches: 14. Germline V gene sequence: CDR1 MNHEY, CDR2 SMNVEV (reference sequence).

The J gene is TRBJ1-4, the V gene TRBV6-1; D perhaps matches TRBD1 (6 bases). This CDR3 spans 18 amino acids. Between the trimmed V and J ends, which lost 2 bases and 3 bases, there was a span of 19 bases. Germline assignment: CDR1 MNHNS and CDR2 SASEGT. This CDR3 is CASSELSPTGTSNEKLFF. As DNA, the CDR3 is TGTGCCAGCAGTGAACTTTCCCCAACAGGGACGTCTAATGAAAAACTGTTTTTT.